These T cell receptor beta chains were read from a single sample in a study of T cell responses to AZD1222 COVID-19 vaccine. Here immunoSEQ multiplex PCR was the method, and the copy in TCRdb shows in-frame clones only, minus some. The sample records about 120,000 clones, roughly 90% being singletons. Sequences were derived from peripheral blood, sampled on day 0 of AZD1222 vaccination. The source of these receptors is an adult in good health. Each CDR3 is given with its conserved first and last residue. A D gene is named only where the DNA matches it firmly. The size entry is marked missing in some rows and otherwise reads once, few, many or a size class.

V	J	size	D	CDR3	DNA
TRBV5-6	TRBJ1-6	NA	NA	CASTISRAGSPLHF	TGTGCCAGCACCATTAGCAGGGCAGGGTCACCCCTCCACTTT
TRBV4-3	TRBJ2-1	once	TRBD2	CASSRRTGGLYNEQFF	TGCGCCAGCAGCCGACGGACGGGGGGGCTTTACAATGAGCAGTTCTTC
TRBV6-1	TRBJ1-5	NA	TRBD1	CASSEGPGGQYSNQPQHF	TGTGCCAGCAGTGAAGGGCCGGGGGGACAGTATAGCAATCAGCCCCAGCATTTT
TRBV4-2	TRBJ2-2	NA	NA	CASSQDVAGRNTGELFF	TGTGCCAGCAGCCAAGATGTGGCGGGCCGGAACACCGGGGAGCTGTTTTTT
TRBV5-1	TRBJ1-2	NA	TRBD1	CASSLAGGAVGYTF	TGCGCCAGCAGCTTGGCAGGGGGCGCGGTCGGCTACACCTTC
TRBV9	TRBJ1-2	NA	NA	CASSVEAAEGYTF	TGTGCCAGCAGCGTAGAGGCAGCCGAGGGCTACACCTTC
TRBV7-2	TRBJ1-2	NA	NA	CASSLTHHRSRNYGYTF	TGTGCCAGCAGCTTAACCCACCATCGTTCACGGAACTATGGCTACACCTTC
TRBV5-1	TRBJ1-2	NA	TRBD1	CASSKGDRRSYGYTF	TGCGCCAGCAGCAAGGGGGACAGAAGATCCTATGGCTACACCTTC
TRBV7-8	TRBJ2-7	NA	TRBD1	CASSGGTGGGYEQYF	TGTGCCAGCAGCGGGGGGACAGGGGGCGGTTACGAGCAGTACTTC
TRBV15	TRBJ2-5	NA	TRBD2	CATSRDSSRRGGPETQYF	TGTGCCACCAGCAGAGATTCGAGCAGGCGGGGGGGCCCGGAGACCCAGTACTTC
TRBV9	TRBJ2-7	NA	NA	CASSPGLALTYEQYF	TGTGCCAGCAGCCCCGGGCTAGCGTTGACCTACGAGCAGTACTTC
TRBV16	TRBJ2-1	NA	NA	CASSQSPGTNEQFF	TGTGCCAGCAGCCAATCTCCAGGGACGAATGAGCAGTTCTTC
TRBV7-9	TRBJ1-5	NA	TRBD1	CASSLGGQGNQPQHF	TGTGCCAGCAGCTTAGGCGGACAGGGGAATCAGCCCCAGCATTTT
TRBV7-8	TRBJ1-5	NA	NA	CASSPRTGNQPQHF	TGTGCCAGCAGCCCTAGGACAGGCAATCAGCCCCAGCATTTT
TRBV28	TRBJ1-4	NA	TRBD1	CASRDPTGGTNEKLFF	TGTGCCAGCAGGGACCCTACAGGGGGGACTAATGAAAAACTGTTTTTT
TRBV10-3	TRBJ1-1	NA	TRBD1	CAIRRGGVGTEAFF	TGTGCCATCAGAAGAGGGGGCGTTGGAACTGAAGCTTTCTTT
TRBV3-1/TRBV3-2	TRBJ2-4	NA	NA	CASSQDLIGGLNIQYF	TGTGCCAGCAGCCAAGATCTGATCGGGGGTCTAAACATTCAGTACTTC
TRBV18	TRBJ2-7	NA	TRBD2	CASSPLAGGSSYEQYF	TGTGCCAGCTCACCTTTAGCGGGAGGGAGCTCCTACGAGCAGTACTTC
TRBV5-1	TRBJ2-1	NA	NA	CASSVPGSSYNEQFF	TGCGCCAGCAGCGTACCCGGGAGCTCCTACAATGAGCAGTTCTTC
TRBV5-4	TRBJ1-3	NA	TRBD1	CASSRDSRSGNTIYF	TGTGCCAGCAGCAGGGACAGTCGTTCTGGAAACACCATATATTTT
TRBV29-1	TRBJ2-3	once	TRBD2	CSVDPLTSGKTDMQYF	TGCAGCGTTGACCCCCTGACTAGCGGGAAAACAGATATGCAGTATTTT
TRBV5-6	TRBJ1-2	NA	NA	CASSFRQGLRGYTF	TGTGCCAGCAGCTTTCGGCAGGGGCTACGGGGCTACACCTTC
TRBV3-1/TRBV3-2	TRBJ2-3	NA	NA	CASSQVKNYRTQYF	TGTGCCAGCAGCCAAGTAAAGAACTACCGTACGCAGTATTTT
TRBV7-2	TRBJ2-7	NA	TRBD2	CASSLPQLAGRAYEQYF	TGTGCCAGCAGCTTACCCCAACTAGCGGGACGGGCCTACGAGCAGTACTTC
TRBV6-5	TRBJ1-3	few	TRBD1	CASVPQGASGNTIYF	TGTGCCAGCGTCCCACAGGGGGCTTCGGGAAACACCATATATTTT
TRBV5-1	TRBJ1-3	once	TRBD1	CASSFGQAAGNTIYF	TGCGCCAGCAGCTTCGGACAGGCTGCTGGAAACACCATATATTTT
TRBV6-2/TRBV6-3	TRBJ2-3	NA	NA	CASSTEIPSDTQYF	TGTGCCAGCAGCACCGAAATACCGTCAGATACGCAGTATTTT
TRBV3-1/TRBV3-2	TRBJ2-3	NA	NA	CASSQDKRLSTDTQYF	TGTGCCAGCAGCCAAGATAAGCGACTCAGCACAGATACGCAGTATTTT
TRBV7-9	TRBJ2-1	NA	NA	CASSPGIASTGEQFF	TGTGCCAGCAGCCCCGGAATAGCGAGTACTGGTGAGCAGTTCTTC
TRBV7-2	TRBJ1-2	NA	TRBD1	CASSLAGQGSYGYTF	TGTGCCAGCAGCTTAGCGGGACAGGGTAGCTATGGCTACACCTTC
TRBV7-8	TRBJ2-4	NA	NA	CASSPPRLAKNIQYF	TGTGCCAGCAGCCCCCCCCGCCTAGCCAAAAACATTCAGTACTTC
TRBV6-6	TRBJ1-5	NA	NA	CASSYPLTGTNQPQHF	TGTGCCAGCAGTTACCCGCTCACAGGGACAAATCAGCCCCAGCATTTT
TRBV5-4	TRBJ2-5	NA	TRBD1	CASSLGGQGAIQWTQYF	TGTGCCAGCAGCTTGGGAGGACAGGGGGCAATCCAGTGGACCCAGTACTTC
TRBV19	TRBJ2-3	NA	TRBD2	CASSISFSSGGRDTQYF	TGTGCCAGTAGTATCTCCTTTTCTAGCGGGGGACGGGATACGCAGTATTTT